The 4 T cell receptor beta chains given below trace back to one sample, sequenced in a study of read filtering for tumor transcriptome and immune sequencing. This library used roughly 400 ng RNA and molecular barcoded adaptors spanning alpha/delta and beta/gamma chains. TCRdb re-called the reads through MiXCR, storing one row per CDR3 protein. Of about 93,000 distinct CDR3 sequences listed, about 22% are singletons. The source material was a population of CD138-negative cells sorted from bone marrow. The receptors were gathered from a donor at least 40 years old with multiple myeloma.

Turning to this clonotype: Being one base from a much bigger clone, this may be a read error. The chain recombines TRBV12-3 or TRBV12-4 with TRBJ2-3; tentatively, D is TRBD2 (6 bases). CDR3 length equals 15 residues. V dropped 3 bases and J dropped 0 bases, with 10 bases sitting between them. CDR3 DNA sequence: TGTGCCAGCAGTTTTGGGGACTCGAGCACAGATACGCAGTATTTT. Its translation: CASSFGDSSTDTQYF.

This clonotype was seen many times. DNA of the CDR3: TGTGCCAGTTCACCGAGGGGAGTGAAGGTGGATACGCAGTATTTT. Translation: CASSPRGVKVDTQYF. The chain combines TRBV6-1 with TRBJ2-3; tentatively, D is TRBD1 or TRBD2 (5 bases each). CDR3 size: 15 residues. The germline V gene encodes CDR1 MNHNS and CDR2 SASEGT. The V end lost 9 bases, the J end lost 6 bases, and 22 bases lay between the germline ends.

This clonotype occurred many times. This sequence joins TRBV7-9 and TRBJ2-1; the match to TRBD1 covers 9 bases. The CDR3 extends over 16 amino acids. Losses at the gene ends were 5 bases for V and 6 bases for J; bases not matched to a gene: 11. Germline lookup yields CDR1 SEHNR and CDR2 FQNEAQ (reference sequence). CDR3: CASSEKGQGRRNEQFF. DNA for the CDR3: TGTGCCAGCAGCGAAAAGGGACAGGGAAGGCGCAATGAGCAGTTCTTC.

This clonotype was observed many times. This chain links TRBV28 with TRBJ2-3, with D possibly being TRBD1 or TRBD2 (5 bases each). The CDR3 runs to 19 residues. Trimming took 2 bases from V and 8 from J, leaving 29 bases between them. Germline V gives CDR1 MDHEN, CDR2 SYDVKM. Here the CDR3 reads CASSLMGLGVLVGVGTQYF. CDR3 coding DNA: TGTGCCAGCAGTTTAATGGGTTTAGGGGTACTAGTCGGCGTCGGTACGCAGTATTTT. Variable domain in full (rest from reference TRBV28 and TRBJ2-3): DVKVTQSSRYLVKRTGEKVFLECVQDMDHENMFWYRQDPGLGLRLIYFSYDVKMKEKGDIPEGYSVSREKKERFSLILESASTNQTSMYLCASSLMGLGVLVGVGTQYFGPGTRLTVL.